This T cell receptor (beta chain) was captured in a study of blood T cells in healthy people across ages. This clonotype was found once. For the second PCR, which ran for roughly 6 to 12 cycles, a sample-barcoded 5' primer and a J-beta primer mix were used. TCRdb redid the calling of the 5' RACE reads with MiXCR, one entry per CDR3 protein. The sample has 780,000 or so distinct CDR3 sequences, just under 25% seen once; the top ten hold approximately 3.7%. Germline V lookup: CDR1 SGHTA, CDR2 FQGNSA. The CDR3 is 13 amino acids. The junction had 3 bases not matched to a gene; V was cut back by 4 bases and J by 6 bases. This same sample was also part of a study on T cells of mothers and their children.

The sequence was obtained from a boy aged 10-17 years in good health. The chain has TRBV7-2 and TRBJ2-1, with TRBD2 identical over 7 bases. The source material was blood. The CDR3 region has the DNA TGTGCCAGCAGCTCCCGACTAGCCAATGAGCAGTTCTTC. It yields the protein CASSSRLANEQFF.